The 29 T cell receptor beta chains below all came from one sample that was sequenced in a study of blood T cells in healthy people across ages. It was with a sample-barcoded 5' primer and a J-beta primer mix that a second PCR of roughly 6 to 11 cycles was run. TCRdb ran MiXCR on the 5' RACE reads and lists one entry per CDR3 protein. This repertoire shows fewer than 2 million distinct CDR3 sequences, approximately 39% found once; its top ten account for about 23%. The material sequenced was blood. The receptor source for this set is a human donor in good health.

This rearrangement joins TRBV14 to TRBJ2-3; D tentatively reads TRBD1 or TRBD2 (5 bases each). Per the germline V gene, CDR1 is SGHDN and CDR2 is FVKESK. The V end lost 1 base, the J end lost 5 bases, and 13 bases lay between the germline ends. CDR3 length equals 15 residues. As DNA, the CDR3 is TGTGCCAGCAGCCAAGTGGGGCATCGGGGAGATACGCAGTATTTT. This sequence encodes CASSQVGHRGDTQYF.

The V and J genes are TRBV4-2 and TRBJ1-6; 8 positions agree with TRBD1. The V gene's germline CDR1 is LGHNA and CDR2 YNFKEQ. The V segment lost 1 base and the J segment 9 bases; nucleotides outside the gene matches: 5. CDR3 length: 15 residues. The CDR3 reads CASSQGDRGTSPLHF. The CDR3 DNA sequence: TGTGCCAGCAGCCAAGGCGACAGGGGTACTTCACCCCTCCACTTT.

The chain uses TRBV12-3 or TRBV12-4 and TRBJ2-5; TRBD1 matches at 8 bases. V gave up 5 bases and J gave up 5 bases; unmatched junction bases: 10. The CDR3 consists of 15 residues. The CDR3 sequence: CASSTGGTVSETQYF. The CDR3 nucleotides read TGTGCCAGCAGTACAGGGGGTACGGTGTCGGAGACCCAGTACTTC.

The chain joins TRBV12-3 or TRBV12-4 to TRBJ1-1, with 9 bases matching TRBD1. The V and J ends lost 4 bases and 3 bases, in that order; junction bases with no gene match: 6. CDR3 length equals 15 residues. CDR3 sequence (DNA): TGTGCCAGCAGTTCGGGACAGGGATATGACACTGAAGCTTTCTTT. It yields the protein CASSSGQGYDTEAFF.

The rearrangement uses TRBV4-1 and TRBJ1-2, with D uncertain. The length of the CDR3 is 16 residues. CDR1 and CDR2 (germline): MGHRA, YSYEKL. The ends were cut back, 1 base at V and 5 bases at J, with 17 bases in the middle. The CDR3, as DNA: TGCGCCAGCAGCCAAGTCTTAGGGTCCCCTATTTATGGCTACACCTTC. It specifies CASSQVLGSPIYGYTF.

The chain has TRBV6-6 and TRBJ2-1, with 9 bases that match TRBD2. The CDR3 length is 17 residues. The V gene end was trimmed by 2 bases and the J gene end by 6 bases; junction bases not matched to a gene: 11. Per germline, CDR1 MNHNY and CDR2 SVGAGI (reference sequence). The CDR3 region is CASSYERGSGGSNEQFF. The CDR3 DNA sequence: TGTGCCAGCAGTTACGAGCGGGGTAGCGGGGGTTCCAATGAGCAGTTCTTC.

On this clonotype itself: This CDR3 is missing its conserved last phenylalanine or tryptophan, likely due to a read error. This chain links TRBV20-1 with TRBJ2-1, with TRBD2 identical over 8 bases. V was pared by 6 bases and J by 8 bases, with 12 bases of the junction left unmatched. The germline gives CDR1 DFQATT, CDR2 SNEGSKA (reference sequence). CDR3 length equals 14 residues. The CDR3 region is CSAEGRRGVDEQFC. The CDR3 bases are TGCAGTGCCGAGGGTCGGCGGGGGGTCGATGAGCAGTTCTGC.

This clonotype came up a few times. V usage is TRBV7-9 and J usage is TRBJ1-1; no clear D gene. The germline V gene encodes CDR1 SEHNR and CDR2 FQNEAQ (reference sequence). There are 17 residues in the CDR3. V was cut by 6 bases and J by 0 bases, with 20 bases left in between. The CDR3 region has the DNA TGTGCCAGCAGTCCCTTGGTAGGGCCCACAGTGAACACTGAAGCTTTCTTT. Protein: CASSPLVGPTVNTEAFF.

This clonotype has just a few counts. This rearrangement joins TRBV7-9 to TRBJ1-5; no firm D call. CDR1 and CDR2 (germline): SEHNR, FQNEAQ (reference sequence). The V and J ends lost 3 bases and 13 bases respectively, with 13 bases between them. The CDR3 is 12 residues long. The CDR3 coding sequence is TGTGCCAGCAGCTTTACTACCGGTGGTCAGCATTTT. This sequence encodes CASSFTTGGQHF.

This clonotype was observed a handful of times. CDR3 protein: CSAIPYSRITDTQYF. In nucleotides, the CDR3 is TGCAGTGCTATCCCCTATTCGCGGATCACAGATACGCAGTATTTT. The J gene is TRBJ2-3, the V gene TRBV20-1, with no clear D. Germline V gene sequence: CDR1 DFQATT, CDR2 SNEGSKA (reference sequence). The CDR3 consists of 15 residues. V lost 4 bases and J 2 bases, leaving 16 bases between the germline ends.

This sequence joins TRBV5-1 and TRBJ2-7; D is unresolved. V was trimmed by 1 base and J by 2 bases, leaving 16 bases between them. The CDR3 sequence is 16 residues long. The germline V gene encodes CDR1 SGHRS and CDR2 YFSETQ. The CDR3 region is CASSLNVWVTPYEQYF. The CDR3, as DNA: TGCGCCAGCAGCTTGAATGTGTGGGTGACCCCCTACGAGCAGTACTTC.

CDR3 bases: TGCGCCAGCAGCCAAGAGGCCTATGTGAGCGATGAGCAGTTCTTC. Translation gives CASSQEAYVSDEQFF. The chain is built from TRBV4-3 and TRBJ2-1; no clear D gene. Germline CDR1 LGHNA, CDR2 YSLEER. Trimming removed 0 bases from V and 8 bases from J, with 14 bases in between. CDR3 length equals 15 residues.

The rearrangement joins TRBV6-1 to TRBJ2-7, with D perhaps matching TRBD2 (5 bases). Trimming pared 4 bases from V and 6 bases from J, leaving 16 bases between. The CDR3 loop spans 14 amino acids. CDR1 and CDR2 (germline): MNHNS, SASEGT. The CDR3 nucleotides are TGTGCCAGCAGTGTCAATTGGACTCCCTCCGAGCAGTACTTC. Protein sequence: CASSVNWTPSEQYF.

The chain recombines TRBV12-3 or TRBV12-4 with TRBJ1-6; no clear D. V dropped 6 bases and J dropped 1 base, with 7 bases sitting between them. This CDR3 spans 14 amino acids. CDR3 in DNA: TGTGCCAGCAGCGCCGGGTCCTATAATTCACCCCTCCACTTT. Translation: CASSAGSYNSPLHF.

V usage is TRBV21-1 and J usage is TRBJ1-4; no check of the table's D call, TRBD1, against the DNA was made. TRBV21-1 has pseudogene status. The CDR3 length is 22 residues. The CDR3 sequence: CASSRITKSPPGGRQANEKLFF. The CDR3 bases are TGTGCCAGCAGCAGAATCACGAAGTCTCCACCGGGCGGACGCCAGGCTAATGAAAAACTGTTTTTT.

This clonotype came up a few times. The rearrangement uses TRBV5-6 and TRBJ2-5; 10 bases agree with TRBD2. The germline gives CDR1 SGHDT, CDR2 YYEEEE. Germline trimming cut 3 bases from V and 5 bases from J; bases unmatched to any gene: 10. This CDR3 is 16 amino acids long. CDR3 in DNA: TGTGCCAGCAGCTCCAAAGCGGGGGGGCCGTTGGAGACCCAGTACTTC. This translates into CASSSKAGGPLETQYF.

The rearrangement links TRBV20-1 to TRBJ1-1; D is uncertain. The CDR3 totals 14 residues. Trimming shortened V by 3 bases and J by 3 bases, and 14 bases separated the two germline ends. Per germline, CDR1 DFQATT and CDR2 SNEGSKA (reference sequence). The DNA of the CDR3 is TGCAGTGCTAGTAATGGTTACAGAGACACTGAAGCTTTCTTT. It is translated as CSASNGYRDTEAFF.

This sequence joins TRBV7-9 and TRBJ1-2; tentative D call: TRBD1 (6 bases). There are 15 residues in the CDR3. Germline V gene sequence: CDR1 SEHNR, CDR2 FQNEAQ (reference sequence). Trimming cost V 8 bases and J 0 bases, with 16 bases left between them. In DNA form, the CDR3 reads TGTGCCAGCGGGGGCCGGACAGCAGCTAACTATGGCTACACCTTC. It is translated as CASGGRTAANYGYTF. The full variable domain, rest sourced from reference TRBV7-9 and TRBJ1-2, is DTGVSQNPRHKITKRGQNVTFRCDPISEHNRLYWYRQTLGQGPEFLTYFQNEAQLEKSRLLSDRFSAERPKGSFSTLEIQRTEQGDSAMYLCASGGRTAANYGYTFGSGTRLTVV.

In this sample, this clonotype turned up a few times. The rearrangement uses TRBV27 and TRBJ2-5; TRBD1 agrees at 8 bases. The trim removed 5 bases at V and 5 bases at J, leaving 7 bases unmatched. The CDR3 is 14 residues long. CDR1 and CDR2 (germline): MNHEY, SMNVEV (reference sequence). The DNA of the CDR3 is TGTGCCAGCAGTCCCAGGGGGCCATTGGAGACCCAGTACTTC. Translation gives CASSPRGPLETQYF.

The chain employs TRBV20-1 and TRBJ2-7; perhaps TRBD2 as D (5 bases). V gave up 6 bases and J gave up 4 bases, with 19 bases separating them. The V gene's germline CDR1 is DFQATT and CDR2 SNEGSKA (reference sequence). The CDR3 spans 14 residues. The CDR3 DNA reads TGCAGTGCACGAGGGCGGCTATCGACTTACGAGCAGTACTTC. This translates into CSARGRLSTYEQYF.

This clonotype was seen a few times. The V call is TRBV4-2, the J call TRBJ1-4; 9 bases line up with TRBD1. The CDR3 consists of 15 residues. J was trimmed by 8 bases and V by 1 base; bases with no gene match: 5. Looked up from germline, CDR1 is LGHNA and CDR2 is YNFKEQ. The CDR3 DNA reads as TGTGCCAGCAGCCAAGGGAGGACAGGGGACGAAAAACTGTTTTTT. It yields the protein CASSQGRTGDEKLFF.

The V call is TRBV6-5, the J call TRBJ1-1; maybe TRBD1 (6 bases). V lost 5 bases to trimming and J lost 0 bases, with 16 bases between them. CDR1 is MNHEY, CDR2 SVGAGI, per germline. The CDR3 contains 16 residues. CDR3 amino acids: CASSRDGGYMNTEAFF. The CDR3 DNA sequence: TGTGCCAGCAGTCGGGACGGGGGCTATATGAACACTGAAGCTTTCTTT.

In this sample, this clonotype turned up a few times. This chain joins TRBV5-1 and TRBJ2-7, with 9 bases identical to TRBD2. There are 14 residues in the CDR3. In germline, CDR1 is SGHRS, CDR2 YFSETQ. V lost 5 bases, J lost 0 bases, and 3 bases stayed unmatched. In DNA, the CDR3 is TGCGCCAGCAGGCTAGCGGGGTACTCCTACGAGCAGTACTTC. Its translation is CASRLAGYSYEQYF.

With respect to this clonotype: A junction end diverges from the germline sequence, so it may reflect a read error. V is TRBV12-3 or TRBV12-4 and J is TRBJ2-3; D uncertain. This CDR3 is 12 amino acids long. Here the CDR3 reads CASRVRTDTEYF. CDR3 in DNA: TGTGCCAGCAGAGTGCGCACAGATACGGAGTATTTT.

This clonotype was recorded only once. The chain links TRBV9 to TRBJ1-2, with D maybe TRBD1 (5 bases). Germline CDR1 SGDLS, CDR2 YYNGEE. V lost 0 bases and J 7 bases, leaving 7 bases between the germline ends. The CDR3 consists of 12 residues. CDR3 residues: CASSVVRGGYTF. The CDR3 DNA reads TGTGCCAGCAGCGTAGTTAGGGGTGGCTACACCTTC.

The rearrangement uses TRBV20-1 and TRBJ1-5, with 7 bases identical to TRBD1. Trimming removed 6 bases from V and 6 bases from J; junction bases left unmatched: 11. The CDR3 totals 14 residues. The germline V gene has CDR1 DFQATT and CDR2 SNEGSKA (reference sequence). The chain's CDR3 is CSAQIQGPLQPQHF. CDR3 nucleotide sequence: TGCAGTGCACAAATACAGGGGCCTCTTCAGCCCCAGCATTTT.

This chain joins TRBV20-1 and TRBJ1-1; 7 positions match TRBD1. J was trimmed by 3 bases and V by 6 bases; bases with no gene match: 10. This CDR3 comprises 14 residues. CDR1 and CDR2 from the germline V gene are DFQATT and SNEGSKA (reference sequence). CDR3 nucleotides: TGCAGTGCCAGCAAACAGGGGATCTACACTGAAGCTTTCTTT. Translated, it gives CSASKQGIYTEAFF.

In DNA, the CDR3 is TGTGCCAGCAGTTGGGGGGGGCACGGAAACACCATATATTTT. It encodes CASSWGGHGNTIYF. The chain has TRBV28 and TRBJ1-3; D is possibly TRBD1 (6 bases). The CDR3 has 14 amino acids. Trimming pared 4 bases from V and 4 bases from J, leaving 11 bases between. In germline, CDR1 is MDHEN, CDR2 SYDVKM. The whole variable domain, remainder taken from reference TRBV28 and TRBJ1-3, is DVKVTQSSRYLVKRTGEKVFLECVQDMDHENMFWYRQDPGLGLRLIYFSYDVKMKEKGDIPEGYSVSREKKERFSLILESASTNQTSMYLCASSWGGHGNTIYFGEGSWLTVV.

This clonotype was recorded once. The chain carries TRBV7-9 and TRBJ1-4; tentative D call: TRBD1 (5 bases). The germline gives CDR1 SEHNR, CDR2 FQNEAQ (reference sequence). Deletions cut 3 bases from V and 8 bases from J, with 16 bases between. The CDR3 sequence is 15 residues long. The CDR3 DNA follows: TGTGCCAGCAGCTTCCTCTACACCCGGGGGGAAAAACTGTTTTTT. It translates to CASSFLYTRGEKLFF.